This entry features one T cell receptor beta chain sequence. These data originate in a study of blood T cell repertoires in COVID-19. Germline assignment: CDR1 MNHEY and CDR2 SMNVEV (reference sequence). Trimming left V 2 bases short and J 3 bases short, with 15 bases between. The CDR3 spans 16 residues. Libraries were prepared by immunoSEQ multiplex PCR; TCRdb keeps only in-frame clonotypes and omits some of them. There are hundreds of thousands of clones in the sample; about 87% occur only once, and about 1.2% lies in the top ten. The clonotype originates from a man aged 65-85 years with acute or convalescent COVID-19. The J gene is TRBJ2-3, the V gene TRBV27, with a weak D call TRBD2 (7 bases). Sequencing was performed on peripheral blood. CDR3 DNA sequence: TGTGCCAGCAGTTTAGGGGAGGGGGGGCTTACAGATACGCAGTATTTT. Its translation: CASSLGEGGLTDTQYF.